This T cell receptor (beta chain) comes out of a study of Graves' ophthalmopathy and Graves' hyperthyroidism (dated by TCRdb to between 2017 and 2018). Notes on the research overall: Stable hyperthyroidism was defined as no progression to ophthalmopathy within 18 months of follow-up. A discovery set of 100 patients (approximately 42 ophthalmopathy, some 58 stable hyperthyroidism) was enrolled to explore V-J signatures distinguishing ophthalmopathy from hyperthyroidism. In total, some 140 blood samples were TCR-sequenced: under 45 ophthalmopathy, around 75 hyperthyroidism and some 17 hyperthyroidism-to-ophthalmopathy patients. The study used TCR beta repertoire signatures to distinguish Graves' ophthalmopathy from Graves' hyperthyroidism and to predict progression to ophthalmopathy. An independent validation cohort comprised roughly 20 hyperthyroidism patients and 15 to 17 patients who later progressed from hyperthyroidism to ophthalmopathy. In about 6 hyperthyroidism patients, T-cell repertoires of thyroid tissue and blood were compared. Once sampling was done, hyperthyroidism patients were given methimazole at a starting dose of 30 mg daily, while ophthalmopathy patients were given high-dose intravenous methylprednisolone.

As to this clonotype: This receptor's antigen is unknown. A clone one base away is much larger, so this may be a read error.

The germline ends are 9 bases apart after V is trimmed by 2 bases and J by 7 bases. The CDR1 and CDR2 encoded by the germline V gene (reference sequence) are SGHKS and YYEKEE. The cysteine opens and the phenylalanine closes a CDR3 of 12 amino acids. CDR3 DNA is the only sequence kept; it has 36 bases, read in frame from the first base. On the study overall, not on this receptor specifically: Sample size was not predetermined statistically, and investigators were not blinded to group allocation. In cross-validation, the 13-signature model distinguished ophthalmopathy from stable hyperthyroidism with just over 85% sensitivity and around 81% specificity, and in the test set the corresponding values were approximately 80% and 68%. Most expanded thyroid clonotypes with frequency above 0.001 were also detected in blood, suggesting blood repertoires may reflect the thyroid immune response. In validation, the model predicted ophthalmopathy progression with 55% to 71% sensitivity and about 77% specificity; roughly eleven predicted patients were CT-confirmed with GO in a median of around 6 months.

TCR beta CDR3 regions were amplified from RNA transcripts for repertoire sequencing. The first round was an RT-PCR using HTBI primers with the Qiagen OneStep RT-PCR kit, and this first round was followed by a second-round multiplex PCR, then size selection and purification. The libraries underwent paired-end sequencing with 100 bp reads on an Illumina HiSeq2000. The study's own analysis went as follows. SOAPnuke was used to process the reads, throwing out any read that had adapters, had uncalled bases, had a mean Phred below 15, or lacked an exact constant-primer or identifier match. High-quality paired reads were merged with COPE v1.2.5. Clonotypes were defined as unique nucleotide sequences and were aligned to IMGT TRB V, D and J references using MiTCR v1.1. The analysis was limited to V-J combinations with a frequency above 0.0001, which together covered 99.2% of the repertoires. For each V-J combination, a TCR clonal expansion and chaos score was defined as F50 clonal expansion divided by the chaos observed in the TCRdist matrix. Welch's t-statistics and random forest were used to reduce features to about 13 V-J combinations, which were fed into a naive Bayes classifier. Thyroid-blood repertoire similarity was quantified with the Morisita-Horn index. Clones were called with MiXCR by TCRdb after fastp trimmed the public reads at Q25, and only in-frame beta chains were retained. All rows with the same CDR3 protein become a single entry with the most common DNA and genes. The V and J calls follow TCRdb's processing rather than the paper's. For this sample the table gives roughly 600,000 distinct CDR3 sequences, of which less than 40% were detected only once. Roughly 4.5% of the sample is in the top ten clones.

Hyperthyroidism patients were newly diagnosed, were aged 18 to 65 years, and had a disease duration under 2 months. Patients with other autoimmune diseases, uncontrolled infections, pregnancy or lactation were excluded. Clinical symptoms, serum thyroxine, TRAb, thyroid ultrasound and orbital computed tomography formed the basis of the diagnosis. Total RNA was extracted using Trizol reagent, and RNA quality was checked on an Agilent 2100 Bioanalyzer. Sequencing input: peripheral blood or thyroid tissue (not recorded which). The sequence was obtained from an adult man with Graves' hyperthyroidism. The chain couples TRBV5-5 to TRBJ1-2, with the D gene too uncertain to name. The CDR3 loop reads CASSFGQVGYTF. In nucleotides, the sequence is TGTGCCAGCAGCTTTGGCCAGGTTGGCTACACCTTC.